These 15 T cell receptor beta chains came from one sample sequenced in a study of graft-versus-host responses after intestinal transplantation. Antigen specificity for these receptors is unknown. Assay: immunoSEQ multiplex PCR; the TCRdb copy retains only in-frame clones and omits some. This table holds 77,000 or so clones, just under 95% found once. The specimen comprised unstimulated CD8+ T cells sorted from spleen or lymph node cells, sampled before intestinal transplant. The origin of the receptors is a human donor who received an intestinal transplant.

CDR3: CASRDTLNYGYTF. CDR3 nucleotides: TGTGCCAGCAGGGACACTCTTAACTATGGCTACACCTTC. V gene TRBV5-6 combines with J gene TRBJ1-2; a weak D match, TRBD1 (5 bases). The germline V and J ends were trimmed by 5 bases and 1 base, with 9 bases remaining between them. The germline V gene has CDR1 SGHDT and CDR2 YYEEEE. The CDR3 has 13 amino acids.

The chain has TRBV2 and TRBJ2-7, with D possibly called TRBD1 or TRBD2 (5 bases each). The germline V gene encodes CDR1 SNHLY and CDR2 FYNNEI. The germline V and J ends were trimmed by 10 bases and 2 bases, with 24 bases remaining between them. The CDR3 has 16 residues. In DNA form, the CDR3 reads TGTGCCAACATGAGGTGGAACAGCGAGGGGACCTACGAGCAGTACTTC. Residues: CANMRWNSEGTYEQYF.

The sample holds one count of this clone. This chain links TRBV28 with TRBJ2-7; D unresolved. CDR3 size: 13 residues. Germline CDR1 and CDR2: MDHEN and SYDVKM. The V end lost 3 bases, the J end lost 6 bases, and 12 bases lay between the germline ends. The CDR3 loop reads CASSFSRAGEQYF. The CDR3 nucleotides are TGTGCCAGCAGTTTCAGTAGGGCTGGCGAGCAGTACTTC.

This chain connects TRBV28 to TRBJ2-2, with 7 bases matching TRBD1. The CDR3 runs to 15 residues. Germline V gives CDR1 MDHEN, CDR2 SYDVKM. The V and J ends lost 4 bases and 6 bases, in that order; junction bases with no gene match: 8. Here the CDR3 DNA reads TGTGCCAGCAGTTCCCCCGACACAGGGGCCGGGGAGCTGTTTTTT. Its translation: CASSSPDTGAGELFF.

CDR3 in amino acids: CASSESRKLDPYGYTF. CDR3 DNA: TGCGCCAGCAGTGAGTCAAGGAAGTTGGACCCCTATGGCTACACCTTC. The V gene is TRBV10-2, the J gene TRBJ1-2; D unclear. The CDR3 has 16 residues. Trimming shortened V by 0 bases and J by 4 bases, and 15 bases separated the two germline ends. Germline V gene data show CDR1 as WSHSY and CDR2 as SAAADI.

The rearrangement uses TRBV2 and TRBJ2-4, with D perhaps TRBD2 (5 bases). CDR3 size: 16 residues. Trimming removed 6 bases from V and 4 bases from J, with 19 bases in between. CDR1 is SNHLY, CDR2 FYNNEI, per germline. The CDR3 is CASSLILTDLKNIQYF. CDR3 nucleotide sequence: TGTGCCAGCAGCTTAATCCTGACGGACTTGAAAAACATTCAGTACTTC.

The genes are TRBV7-9 and TRBJ2-1, with 9 bases aligning to TRBD1. The CDR3 sequence is 16 residues long. Trimming at V came to 5 bases and at J to 7 bases, leaving 12 bases not matched to a gene. Per germline, CDR1 SEHNR and CDR2 FQNEAQ (reference sequence). The CDR3 spells CASSTKQGAITNEQFF. DNA of the CDR3: TGTGCCAGCAGCACGAAACAGGGGGCGATCACGAATGAGCAGTTCTTC.

The chain joins TRBV6-5 to TRBJ1-5; weak D call: TRBD1 (5 bases). The CDR3 covers 15 residues. V lost 0 bases, J lost 7 bases, and 13 bases lay in between. Germline V gene lookup returns CDR1 MNHEY and CDR2 SVGAGI. In DNA, the CDR3 is TGTGCCAGCAGTTACTCCGGGGACCTATGGCAGCCCCAGCATTTT. Amino acid sequence: CASSYSGDLWQPQHF.

The V and J genes are TRBV27 and TRBJ1-5; TRBD1 aligns across 9 bases. CDR1 and CDR2 from the germline V gene are MNHEY and SMNVEV (reference sequence). V lost 5 bases, J lost 6 bases, and 5 bases stayed unmatched. The CDR3 covers 14 residues. This CDR3 is CASSERTGVQPQHF. The CDR3 DNA follows: TGTGCCAGCAGTGAGCGGACAGGGGTTCAGCCCCAGCATTTT.

This CDR3 reads CASSLGDSALNTEAFF. In DNA, the CDR3 is TGTGCCAGCAGCTTAGGGGACAGCGCCCTGAACACTGAAGCTTTCTTT. The chain joins TRBV7-9 to TRBJ1-1; 7 bases agree with TRBD1. Looked up from germline, CDR1 is SEHNR and CDR2 is FQNEAQ (reference sequence). There are 16 residues in the CDR3. J gave up 0 bases and V 1 base, and 5 bases lay outside the gene matches. Supplemented by reference TRBV7-9 and TRBJ1-1, the full variable domain reads DTGVSQNPRHKITKRGQNVTFRCDPISEHNRLYWYRQTLGQGPEFLTYFQNEAQLEKSRLLSDRFSAERPKGSFSTLEIQRTEQGDSAMYLCASSLGDSALNTEAFFGQGTRLTVV.

This chain uses TRBV7-9 with TRBJ2-1; TRBD2 is a possible D gene (6 bases). V was pared by 1 base and J by 7 bases, with 11 bases between. The V gene's germline CDR1 is SEHNR and CDR2 FQNEAQ (reference sequence). The CDR3 is 14 residues long. The CDR3 spells CASSLGNGRNEQFF. CDR3 nucleotides: TGTGCCAGCAGCTTAGGGAACGGGAGAAATGAGCAGTTCTTC.

The CDR3 here is CASSVRSQGAPAFF. CDR3 bases: TGTGCCAGCAGCGTACGTTCCCAGGGGGCACCAGCTTTCTTT. This chain uses TRBV9 with TRBJ1-1, with TRBD1 identical over 8 bases. The trim removed 1 base at V and 10 bases at J, leaving 9 bases unmatched. The CDR3 is 14 amino acids. The germline gives CDR1 SGDLS, CDR2 YYNGEE.

The V and J genes are TRBV6-6 and TRBJ2-7; D is ambiguous. Germline loops: CDR1 MNHNY, CDR2 SVGAGI (reference sequence). The V end was cut by 2 bases, the J end by 5 bases, with 7 bases between. The CDR3 spans 12 residues. CDR3 in DNA: TGTGCCAGCAGTTACCTTGATAACGAGCAGTACTTC. Translation: CASSYLDNEQYF.

The CDR3 coding sequence is TGTGCCTGGAGCTTGGGGACAGGGGATCACGAGCAGTACTTC. It is translated as CAWSLGTGDHEQYF. The chain joins TRBV30 to TRBJ2-7; 10 bases line up with TRBD1. The germline V gene encodes CDR1 GTSNPN and CDR2 SVGIG (reference sequence). The CDR3 length is 14 residues. Trimming at V came to 3 bases and at J to 5 bases, leaving 7 bases not matched to a gene.

The V call is TRBV6-5, the J call TRBJ1-1; a possible D gene is TRBD1 (5 bases). Germline assignment: CDR1 MNHEY and CDR2 SVGAGI. V was shortened by 5 bases and J by 1 base, with 14 bases between the two germline ends. This CDR3 has 15 amino acids. DNA of the CDR3: TGTGCCAGCAGTCCTGCGTGGGGGACGAACACTGAAGCTTTCTTT. This sequence encodes CASSPAWGTNTEAFF.